What follows are 26 T cell receptor beta chains derived from one specimen sequenced in a study of OX40 agonist ivuxolimab in advanced cancers. Data came from immunoSEQ multiplex PCR; TCRdb stores just in-frame clones and leaves some out. The sample comprises roughly 49,000 clones, around 87% of which are singletons, and 10% rests with the top ten. The sequencing used CD4+ or CD8+ T cells sorted from blood, collected in a trial of the OX40 agonist ivuxolimab. Receptor source: an adult with an advanced solid tumor such as melanoma, head and neck, liver or kidney cancer.

The gene calls are TRBV7-2 and TRBJ1-1; D remains unclear. V lost 2 bases and J lost 4, with 14 bases in between. Germline V gives CDR1 SGHTA, CDR2 FQGNSA. This CDR3 comprises 15 residues. The CDR3: CASSLPFEASTEAFF. The CDR3 nucleotides are TGTGCCAGCAGCTTACCTTTCGAGGCGAGCACTGAAGCTTTCTTT. Variable domain in full (rest from reference TRBV7-2 and TRBJ1-1): GAGVSQSPSNKVTEKGKDVELRCDPISGHTALYWYRQSLGQGLEFLIYFQGNSAPDKSGLPSDRFSAERTGGSVSTLTIQRTQQEDSAVYLCASSLPFEASTEAFFGQGTRLTVV.

The genes are TRBV7-9 and TRBJ1-1; 8 bases line up with TRBD1. V lost 4 bases to trimming and J lost 1 base; unmatched junction nucleotides: 11. The germline CDR1 and CDR2 sequences are SEHNR and FQNEAQ (reference sequence). CDR3 length equals 17 residues. DNA of the CDR3: TGTGCCAGCAGCTCCCAAACCGGGACAGGAAAGAACACTGAAGCTTTCTTT. Translation: CASSSQTGTGKNTEAFF.

This chain links TRBV4-3 with TRBJ1-5; 7 bases match TRBD1. V was pared by 0 bases and J by 8 bases, with 10 bases of the junction left unmatched. Germline V gene sequence: CDR1 LGHNA, CDR2 YSLEER. CDR3 length: 16 residues. The CDR3 region has the DNA TGCGCCAGCAGCCAAGATCTCCTTAGGGGGCTGGAGCCCCAGCATTTT. Its translation is CASSQDLLRGLEPQHF.

CDR3 in amino acids: CASSLGLAGANEQYF. The CDR3 bases are TGTGCCAGCAGCTTGGGGTTAGCGGGAGCGAATGAGCAGTACTTC. The gene calls are TRBV5-5 and TRBJ2-7; 9 bases align to TRBD2. This CDR3 is built from 15 residues. The J segment lost 7 bases and the V segment lost 0 bases, leaving 8 bases of the junction unmatched. The germline V gene has CDR1 SGHKS and CDR2 YYEKEE (reference sequence).

The chain joins TRBV4-3 to TRBJ1-2, with D perhaps TRBD1 (6 bases). Per the germline V gene, CDR1 is LGHNA and CDR2 is YSLEER. This CDR3 is built from 16 residues. V was shortened by 1 base and J by 5 bases, with 17 bases between the two germline ends. The CDR3 spells CASSQARLQGYYGYTF. DNA of the CDR3: TGCGCCAGCAGCCAAGCTCGACTACAGGGTTATTATGGCTACACCTTC.

This chain uses TRBV29-1 with TRBJ2-1; 7 positions agree with TRBD2. J lost 0 bases, V lost 2 bases, and 1 base had no gene match. The length of the CDR3 is 14 residues. From germline, CDR1 is SQVTM and CDR2 ANQGSEA. The DNA for the CDR3 is TGCAGCGTTGAAACTAGCGACTCCTACAATGAGCAGTTCTTC. Translated, it gives CSVETSDSYNEQFF.

This clone has a handful of counts. This chain connects TRBV6-6 to TRBJ2-2, with TRBD1 as a possible D gene (5 bases). The CDR3 spans 12 residues. V was shortened by 2 bases and J by 10 bases, with 8 bases between the two germline ends. Looked up from germline, CDR1 is MNHNY and CDR2 is SVGAGI (reference sequence). Written as DNA, the CDR3 is TGTGCCAGCAGTTACGTCAGGGAGGAGCTGTTTTTT. The encoded protein is CASSYVREELFF.

The chain recombines TRBV7-6 with TRBJ2-2; no firm D call. The V and J ends lost 4 bases and 0 bases respectively, with 12 bases between them. The V gene's germline CDR1 is SGHVS and CDR2 FNYEAQ. There are 16 residues in the CDR3. CDR3 protein: CASSSPWAANTGELFF. The CDR3 nucleotides are TGTGCCAGCAGCTCCCCCTGGGCGGCGAACACCGGGGAGCTGTTTTTT.

The chain links TRBV15 to TRBJ2-7; a possible D gene is TRBD2 (7 bases). Germline V lookup: CDR1 LNHNV, CDR2 YYDKDF (reference sequence). This CDR3 has 14 residues. V dropped 0 bases and J dropped 7 bases, with 13 bases sitting between them. The CDR3 coding sequence is TGTGCCACCAGCAGAGAGCGGGGGCTTGGGGAGCAGTACTTC. Its translation: CATSRERGLGEQYF.

The gene calls are TRBV27 and TRBJ2-1, with 9 bases lining up with TRBD2. CDR1 is MNHEY, CDR2 SMNVEV, per germline (reference sequence). Trimming at V came to 1 base and at J to 2 bases, leaving 3 bases not matched to a gene. The CDR3 sequence is 16 residues long. CDR3 in amino acids: CASSLLAGVTYNEQFF. In DNA, the CDR3 is TGTGCCAGCAGTTTATTAGCGGGAGTCACCTACAATGAGCAGTTCTTC.

In this sample, this clone turned up a few times. The chain uses TRBV9 and TRBJ2-7; 7 nucleotides align to TRBD2. The V gene end was trimmed by 0 bases and the J gene end by 5 bases; junction bases not matched to a gene: 8. This CDR3 comprises 15 residues. Germline CDR1 is SGDLS and CDR2 is YYNGEE. CDR3 protein: CASSVDGGSSDEQYF. The CDR3, as DNA: TGTGCCAGCAGCGTAGACGGGGGGTCTAGTGACGAGCAGTACTTC.

This chain connects TRBV6-5 to TRBJ2-1, with TRBD2 as a possible D gene (6 bases). The V end was cut by 2 bases, the J end by 5 bases, with 10 bases between. Germline V gene data show CDR1 as MNHEY and CDR2 as SVGAGI. There are 14 residues in the CDR3. This CDR3 is CASSYGGGNNEQFF. The CDR3 bases are TGTGCCAGCAGTTACGGTGGGGGGAACAATGAGCAGTTCTTC.

In regard to this clone: This may be a read error, as it is one base from a much larger clone. This sample includes further DNA sequences coding for the same CDR3. The chain uses TRBV13 and TRBJ2-1; tentative D call: TRBD2 (5 bases). V lost 1 base, J lost 2 bases, and 6 bases lay in between. The CDR3 loop spans 14 amino acids. CDR1 and CDR2 (germline): PRHDT, FYEKMQ (reference sequence). CDR3 coding DNA: TGTGCCAGCAGCTTAGCGGGGACCTACAATGAGCAGTTCTTC. Translation gives CASSLAGTYNEQFF.

V is TRBV11-2 and J is TRBJ1-5; no definite D call. Germline CDR1 is SGHAT and CDR2 is FQNNGV. This CDR3 spans 15 amino acids. Trimming took off 1 base at V and 0 bases at J, with 7 bases between the two ends. In DNA form, the CDR3 reads TGTGCCAGCAGCTTAGGAAGCGGTAGCAATCAGCCCCAGCATTTT. This codes for CASSLGSGSNQPQHF.

This chain connects TRBV9 to TRBJ2-1, with 8 positions matching TRBD1. The germline V gene has CDR1 SGDLS and CDR2 YYNGEE. CDR3 length: 16 residues. V trimming: 3 bases; J trimming: 1 base; junction bases outside the gene matches: 6. The CDR3 protein is CASSAGQGYSYNEQFF. CDR3 bases: TGTGCCAGCAGCGCCGGACAGGGTTATTCCTACAATGAGCAGTTCTTC.

The chain is built from TRBV7-6 and TRBJ2-1; the D gene is possibly TRBD2 (6 bases). This CDR3 is built from 17 residues. V lost 3 bases to trimming and J lost 9 bases, with 24 bases between them. CDR1 is SGHVS and CDR2 is FNYEAQ in the germline V gene. Written as DNA, the CDR3 is TGTGCCAGCAGCTTCCTTTCGGGAGATATTGTCCTGAGTGAGCAGTTCTTC. As protein: CASSFLSGDIVLSEQFF.

The chain recombines TRBV9 with TRBJ2-7, with D possibly called TRBD1 or TRBD2 (5 bases each). The germline V gene encodes CDR1 SGDLS and CDR2 YYNGEE. Trimming pared 2 bases from V and 0 bases from J, leaving 15 bases between. The CDR3 is 16 residues long. In DNA, the CDR3 is TGTGCCAGCAGCGTTCGTCCGGCAGGGAGCTCCTACGAGCAGTACTTC. Protein sequence: CASSVRPAGSSYEQYF.

V is TRBV15 and J is TRBJ2-7; 7 bases line up with TRBD1. J lost 6 bases, V lost 1 base, and 9 bases had no gene match. Germline lookup yields CDR1 LNHNV and CDR2 YYDKDF (reference sequence). The CDR3 totals 15 residues. In nucleotides, the CDR3 is TGTGCCACCAGCAGAGGCGTACAGGGGATCCGCGAGCAGTACTTC. Translation gives CATSRGVQGIREQYF.

This chain joins TRBV6-5 and TRBJ1-2; 8 bases align to TRBD1. Germline V lookup: CDR1 MNHEY, CDR2 SVGAGI. There are 13 residues in the CDR3. Trimming removed 6 bases from V and 4 bases from J; junction bases left unmatched: 4. CDR3 amino acids: CASSRGQVYGYTF. The CDR3 DNA reads TGTGCCAGCAGCCGGGGACAGGTCTATGGCTACACCTTC.

V and J are TRBV10-3 and TRBJ2-2, with 12 bases that match TRBD2. The CDR3 runs to 17 residues. The V gene end was trimmed by 3 bases and the J gene end by 2 bases; junction bases not matched to a gene: 4. The germline gives CDR1 ENHRY, CDR2 SYGVKD. The CDR3 region has the DNA TGTGCCATCAGTGATCGACTAGCGGGAGACAACACCGGGGAGCTGTTTTTT. It translates to CAISDRLAGDNTGELFF.

Here the CDR3 reads CATSRDWNEQYF. For the CDR3, the DNA is TGTGCCACCAGCAGAGATTGGAACGAGCAGTACTTC. The chain couples TRBV15 to TRBJ2-7; D is unresolved. V was clipped by 0 bases and J by 5 bases, with 5 bases between them. Germline CDR1 and CDR2: LNHNV and YYDKDF (reference sequence). The CDR3 totals 12 residues.

The genes are TRBV4-1 and TRBJ2-7, with TRBD2 matching 9 bases. With 1 base clipped from V and 2 bases from J, the junction kept 3 bases outside the gene matches. Per the germline V gene, CDR1 is MGHRA and CDR2 is YSYEKL. The CDR3 runs 15 residues. CDR3 bases: TGCGCCAGCAGCCAAGCGCCTAGCGGGGCCTACGAGCAGTACTTC. Amino acids: CASSQAPSGAYEQYF.

The chain recombines TRBV5-7 with TRBJ2-7; D may correspond to TRBD1 or TRBD2 (6 bases each). TRBV5-7 is assigned to the ORF class and has an uncertain function. The CDR3 extends over 14 amino acids. Trimming pared 0 bases from V and 2 bases from J, leaving 9 bases between. Written as DNA, the CDR3 is TGTGCCAGCAGCTTGGGGGGGGACACCTACGAGCAGTACTTC. Translated, it gives CASSLGGDTYEQYF.

The V call is TRBV6-5, the J call TRBJ1-1; TRBD1 is a possible D gene (6 bases). Germline CDR1 reads MNHEY; CDR2 reads SVGAGI. Trimming took 6 bases from V and 2 from J, leaving 13 bases between them. The CDR3 sequence is 14 residues long. The CDR3 spells CASSPAGVNTEAFF. CDR3 nucleotide sequence: TGTGCCAGCAGCCCCGCAGGGGTTAACACTGAAGCTTTCTTT.

The rearrangement uses TRBV19 and TRBJ1-2; D not resolved. V lost 3 bases and J 6 bases, leaving 8 bases between the germline ends. Germline assignment: CDR1 LNHDA and CDR2 SQIVND (reference sequence). The CDR3 covers 12 residues. For the CDR3, the DNA is TGTGCCAGTAGTATCGGGGAGGATGGCTACACCTTC. Translating gives CASSIGEDGYTF.

This chain joins TRBV18 and TRBJ1-5; a possible D gene is TRBD1 (5 bases). Trimming shortened V by 3 bases and J by 4 bases, and 22 bases separated the two germline ends. This CDR3 is built from 18 residues. Germline-derived CDR1 and CDR2 are KGHSH and LQKENI. CDR3 region: CASSPSLWDSQANQPQHF. DNA of the CDR3: TGTGCCAGCTCACCCAGTTTATGGGACTCCCAGGCAAATCAGCCCCAGCATTTT.